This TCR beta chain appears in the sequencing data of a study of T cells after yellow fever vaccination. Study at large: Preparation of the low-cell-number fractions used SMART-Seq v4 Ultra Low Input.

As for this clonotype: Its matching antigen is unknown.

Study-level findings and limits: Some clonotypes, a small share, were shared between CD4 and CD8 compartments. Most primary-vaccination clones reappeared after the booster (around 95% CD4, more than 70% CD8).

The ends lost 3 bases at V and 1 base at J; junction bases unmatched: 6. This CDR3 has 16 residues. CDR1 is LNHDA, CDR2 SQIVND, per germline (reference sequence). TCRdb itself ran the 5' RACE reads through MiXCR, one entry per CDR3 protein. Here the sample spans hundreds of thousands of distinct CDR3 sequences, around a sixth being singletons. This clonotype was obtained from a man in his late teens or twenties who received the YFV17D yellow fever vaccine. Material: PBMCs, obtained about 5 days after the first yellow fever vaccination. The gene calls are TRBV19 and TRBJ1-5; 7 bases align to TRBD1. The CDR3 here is CASSILLRGSNQPQHF. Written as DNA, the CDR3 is TGTGCCAGTAGTATCCTTCTCAGGGGGAGCAATCAGCCCCAGCATTTT. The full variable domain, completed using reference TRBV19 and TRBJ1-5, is DGGITQSPKYLFRKEGQNVTLSCEQNLNHDAMYWYRQDPGQGLRLIYYSQIVNDFQKGDIAEGYSVSREKKESFPLTVTSAQKNPTAFYLCASSILLRGSNQPQHFGDGTRLSIL.